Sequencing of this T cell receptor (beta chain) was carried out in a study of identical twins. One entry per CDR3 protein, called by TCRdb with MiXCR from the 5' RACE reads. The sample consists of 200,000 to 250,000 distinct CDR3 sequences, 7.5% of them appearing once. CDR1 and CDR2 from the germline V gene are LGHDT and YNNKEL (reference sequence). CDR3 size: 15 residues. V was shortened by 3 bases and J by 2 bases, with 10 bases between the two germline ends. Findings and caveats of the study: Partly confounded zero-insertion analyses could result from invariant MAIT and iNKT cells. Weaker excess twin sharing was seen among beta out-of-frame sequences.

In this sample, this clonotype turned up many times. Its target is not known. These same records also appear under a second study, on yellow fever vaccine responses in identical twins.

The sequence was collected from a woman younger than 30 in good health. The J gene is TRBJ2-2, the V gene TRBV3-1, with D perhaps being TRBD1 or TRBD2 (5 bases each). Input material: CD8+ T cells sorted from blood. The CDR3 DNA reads TGTGCCAGCAGCCACCGGGACGCCAACACCGGGGAGCTGTTTTTT. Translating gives CASSHRDANTGELFF.